This entry is about one T cell receptor beta chain. The antigen this receptor binds is unknown. No quality values exist for individual bases; no much larger clone is one base distant. This sample's time point label indicates: week 47, end of study. Every vaccine dose consisted of 300 ug of a 20-mer mutant IDH1 peptide in Montanide, administered subcutaneously together with topical imiquimod. Patients were given eight vaccinations, in weeks 1, 3, 5, 7, 11, 15, 19 and 23, which matched visits V03 through V10. All donors had newly diagnosed IDH1-mutant astrocytomas of WHO grade 3 or 4 that showed loss of nuclear ATRX. The samples were drawn from NOA16, a multicentre, single-arm, open-label phase I trial in Germany that tested a mutant IDH1 peptide vaccine in humans for the first time. Genomic DNA for TCRB sequencing was isolated from EDTA blood with the DNeasy Blood and Tissue Kit. Library preparation employed the immunoSEQ multiplex PCR assay. Following the manufacturer's protocol, the hsTCRB Kit was used to amplify rearranged TCR beta chain sequences. An Illumina MiSeq was used to sequence the TCRB libraries. Per the original workflow: Demultiplexing, trimming and gene mapping were performed with the kit vendor's proprietary platform. The clones in this table, taken by TCRdb from immuneACCESS, are in-frame only. Not every clone is retained; where verified, under half of the shortfall comes from an unresolved V gene, and the cause of the rest is unknown. V, J and clone size reflect that table, while D and trimming were determined from the DNA. This sample comprises about 60,000 clones, roughly four fifths of them detected only once. The ten largest make up over 2.5% of the sample.

V drops 0 bases and J drops 4 bases, leaving 10 bases in between. The CDR3 has 14 amino acids, counting the end cysteine and phenylalanine. Solely the CDR3 DNA is kept, with 42 bases framed from the first base. The germline V gene provides CDR1 SGHAT and CDR2 FQNNGV. The data belong to a study of a mutant IDH1 vaccine in newly diagnosed glioma (dated by TCRdb to the early 2020s). About the study as a whole: Vaccination started 4-6 weeks after radiotherapy alone, or was given together with temozolomide cycles in the groups whose treatment included chemotherapy. Peripheral blood samples were drawn at six visits, namely V03 (baseline), V05, V07, V10, V12 and V13. Of the approximately 29 treated patients, 62.5% were male and around 38% were female, and a mean age of around 40 years was recorded. Before enrollment, most patients had been given radiochemotherapy with temozolomide as standard therapy, while the rest had received either radiotherapy alone or temozolomide alone. Longitudinal TCRB deep sequencing was done for about two dozen treated patients, wherever samples were available for exploratory analyses. Visit V12 was the week-35 safety follow-up and visit V13 was the week-47 end of study. General conclusions and limits of the study: Selection of PBMC samples for TCRB deep sequencing was based on availability. It was noted by the authors that analyses of patient blood samples could not be reproduced owing to sample limitations. No apparent relationship was observed between pseudoprogression and alterations in the top peripheral T cell clonotypes detected by TCRB sequencing. Across multiple MHC alleles, vaccine-induced immune responses were seen in around 93% of patients.

The V gene is TRBV11-2 and the J gene is TRBJ2-7; the D gene cannot be resolved reliably. Here the sequenced sample was PBMCs, taken from a glioma patient whose treatment included an IDH1 peptide vaccine. The TCR originated in a woman between 50 and 59 years old with glioma. The CDR3 reads as follows: CASSLDRLGYEQYF. The DNA is TGTGCCAGCAGCTTAGATCGGCTGGGGTACGAGCAGTACTTC.